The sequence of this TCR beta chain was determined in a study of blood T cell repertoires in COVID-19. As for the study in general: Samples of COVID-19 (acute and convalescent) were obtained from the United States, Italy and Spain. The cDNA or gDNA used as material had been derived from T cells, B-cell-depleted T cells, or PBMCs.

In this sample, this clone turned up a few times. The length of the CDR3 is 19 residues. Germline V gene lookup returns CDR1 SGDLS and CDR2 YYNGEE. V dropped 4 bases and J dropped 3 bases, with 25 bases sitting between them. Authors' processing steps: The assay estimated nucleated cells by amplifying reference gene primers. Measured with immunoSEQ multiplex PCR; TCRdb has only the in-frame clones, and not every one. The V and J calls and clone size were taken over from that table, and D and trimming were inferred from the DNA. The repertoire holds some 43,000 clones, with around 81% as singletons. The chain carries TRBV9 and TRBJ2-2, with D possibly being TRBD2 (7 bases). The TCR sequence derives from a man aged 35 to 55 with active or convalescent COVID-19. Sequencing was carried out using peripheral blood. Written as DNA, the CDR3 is TGTGCCAGCAGCCCCAGGGGTGATTCGCGGGGAGGGGACACCGGGGAGCTGTTTTTT. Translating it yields CASSPRGDSRGGDTGELFF.